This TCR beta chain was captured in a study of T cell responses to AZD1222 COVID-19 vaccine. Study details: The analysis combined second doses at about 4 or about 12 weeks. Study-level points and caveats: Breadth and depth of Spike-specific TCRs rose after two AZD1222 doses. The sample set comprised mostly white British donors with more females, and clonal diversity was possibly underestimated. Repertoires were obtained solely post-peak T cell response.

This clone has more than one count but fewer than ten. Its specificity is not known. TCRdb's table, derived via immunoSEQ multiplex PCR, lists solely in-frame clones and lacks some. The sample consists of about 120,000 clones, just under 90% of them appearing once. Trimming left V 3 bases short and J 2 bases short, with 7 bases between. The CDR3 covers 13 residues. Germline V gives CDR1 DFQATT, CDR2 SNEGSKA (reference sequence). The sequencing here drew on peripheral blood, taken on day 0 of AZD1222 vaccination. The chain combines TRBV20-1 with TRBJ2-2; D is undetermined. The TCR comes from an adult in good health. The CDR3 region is CSASGINTGELFF. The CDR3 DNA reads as TGCAGTGCTAGTGGAATAAACACCGGGGAGCTGTTTTTT.